This entry features one T cell receptor beta chain sequence. Antigen: not known. The entry originates in a study of graft-versus-host responses after intestinal transplantation. Study-level results: In patients with graft-donor T cell macrochimerism, allograft graft-versus-host to host-versus-graft clonal ratios were high.

Germline CDR1 SGHTA, CDR2 FQGNSA. V lost 5 bases, J lost 9 bases, and 15 bases stayed unmatched. This CDR3 contains 16 residues. Data came from immunoSEQ multiplex PCR; TCRdb stores just in-frame clones and leaves some out. Of 80,000 to 95,000 clones detected, 90% to 95% appear once; the ten largest clones hold approximately 2%. This sequence was found in a human donor who received an intestinal transplant. The specimen was unstimulated CD8+ T cells sorted from spleen or lymph node cells, collected before intestinal transplant. This chain connects TRBV7-2 to TRBJ2-1, with 8 bases aligning to TRBD2. CDR3 region: CASSPTSGLVLSEQFF. CDR3 coding DNA: TGTGCCAGCAGCCCAACGTCGGGACTAGTTCTCAGTGAGCAGTTCTTC.